The 14 T cell receptor beta chains below come from one sample, sequenced in a study of regulatory T cells in long-lasting Graves disease. In building TCR beta libraries, iRepertoire HTBI primers were used together with Arm-PCR of CDR3 regions. TCRdb reprocessed the multiplex PCR reads via MiXCR and lists one record per CDR3 protein. The sample lists about 220,000 distinct CDR3 sequences, 15% to 20% occurring once. Noted time point: newly diagnosed GD, antithyroid drugs for less than 3 months. From RNA extracted from PBMCs, the TCR library was made. Material: peripheral blood mononuclear cells (PBMCs), obtained at new diagnosis, from a patient treated with antithyroid drugs. The receptors come from a female donor with Graves disease.

This clonotype was picked up many times. The chain has TRBV12-3 or TRBV12-4 and TRBJ1-1, with TRBD1 identical over 8 bases. The CDR3 loop spans 17 amino acids. V lost 5 bases to trimming and J lost 4 bases; unmatched junction nucleotides: 15. The CDR3 DNA sequence: TGTGCCAGCAGTAGACTAGCCAATTACAGGGGGGGCACTGAAGCTTTCTTT. Translating gives CASSRLANYRGGTEAFF.

A note on this clonotype: This may come from a read error, since a much larger clone is one base off. V gene TRBV11-2 combines with J gene TRBJ2-1; the D gene is possibly TRBD1 (6 bases). From germline, CDR1 is SGHAT and CDR2 FQNNGV. The CDR3 has 15 amino acids. In DNA, the CDR3 is TGTGCCAGCGGCTTAGATCAGGGGACCTACAATGAGCAGTTCTTC. This translates into CASGLDQGTYNEQFF. Based on the CDR3 plus reference TRBV11-2 and TRBJ2-1, the full variable domain is EAGVAQSPRYKIIEKRQSVAFWCNPISGHATLYWYQQILGQGPKLLIQFQNNGVVDDSQLPKDRFSAERLKGVDSTLKIQPAKLEDSAVYLCASGLDQGTYNEQFFGPGTRLTVL.

In this sample, this clonotype turned up many times. V gene TRBV20-1 combines with J gene TRBJ2-5; TRBD2 matches at 7 bases. Unmatched junction bases numbered 6, after V lost 5 bases and J lost 3 bases. Per germline, CDR1 DFQATT and CDR2 SNEGSKA (reference sequence). This CDR3 region has 13 residues. The chain's CDR3 is CSAGGDGEETQYF. CDR3 DNA sequence: TGCAGTGCTGGGGGGGACGGTGAAGAGACCCAGTACTTC.

This clonotype was detected many times. The rearrangement uses TRBV19 and TRBJ1-1; 8 bases line up with TRBD1. J was trimmed by 5 bases and V by 8 bases; bases with no gene match: 13. CDR3 length: 15 amino acids. The germline gives CDR1 LNHDA, CDR2 SQIVND (reference sequence). The CDR3 DNA sequence: TGTGCCAGTCTCCGGAGGACAGGGACGGGAACTGAAGCTTTCTTT. This translates into CASLRRTGTGTEAFF.

This rearrangement joins TRBV7-9 to TRBJ1-1; D not resolved. This CDR3 is 12 amino acids long. Germline CDR1 SEHNR, CDR2 FQNEAQ (reference sequence). Trimming took 5 bases from V and 3 from J, leaving 7 bases between them. The CDR3 here is CASSVGDTEAFF. DNA of the CDR3: TGTGCCAGCAGCGTCGGGGACACTGAAGCTTTCTTT.

This sequence joins TRBV29-1 and TRBJ2-5; D possibly corresponds to TRBD1 (6 bases). Germline V gene lookup returns CDR1 SQVTM and CDR2 ANQGSEA. The CDR3 runs 13 residues. Deletions cut 8 bases from V and 5 bases from J, with 18 bases between. In DNA form, the CDR3 reads TGCAGCTTATCGGCAGGGGTCGGGGAGACCCAGTACTTC. Translating gives CSLSAGVGETQYF.

The count of this clonotype is one. The chain employs TRBV9 and TRBJ2-5; TRBD2 matches 16 bases. With the DNA end fitting TRBJ2-1 better, the J assignment may be wrong. CDR3 length equals 19 residues. CDR1 and CDR2 (germline): SGDLS, YYNGEE. The CDR3 bases are TGTGCCAGCAGCGTAGAGGGGACTAGCGGGAGGGCCAGGAGAAGTGAGCAGTTCTTC. It specifies CASSVEGTSGRARRSEQFF.

In this sample, this clonotype turned up many times. This rearrangement joins TRBV18 to TRBJ2-3; D gene ambiguous. The CDR3 spans 12 residues. The V end was cut by 1 base, the J end by 4 bases, with 3 bases between. Germline lookup yields CDR1 KGHSH and CDR2 LQKENI. Written as DNA, the CDR3 is TGTGCCAGCTCACCACGCGCAGATACGCAGTATTTT. This sequence encodes CASSPRADTQYF.

Note on this clonotype: A far bigger clonotype differs at one base, so this is likely a read error. The chain recombines TRBV27 with TRBJ2-1; TRBD1 might be the D (5 bases). The CDR3 extends over 14 amino acids. Germline V gene sequence: CDR1 MNHEY, CDR2 SMNVEV (reference sequence). The germline V and J ends were trimmed by 5 bases and 3 bases, with 11 bases remaining between them. CDR3 nucleotide sequence: TGTGCCAGCAGTGACGGACAAGACTACAATGAGCAGTTCTTC. This codes for CASSDGQDYNEQFF.

This clonotype was observed many times. The chain couples TRBV19 to TRBJ2-3; unclear D gene. The germline V gene has CDR1 LNHDA and CDR2 SQIVND (reference sequence). Trimming took off 0 bases at V and 6 bases at J, with 7 bases between the two ends. The length of the CDR3 is 13 residues. CDR3 loop: CASSIERADTQYF. In nucleotides, the CDR3 is TGTGCCAGTAGTATAGAGCGCGCCGATACGCAGTATTTT.

Ten or more counts support this clonotype. The rearrangement uses TRBV12-3 or TRBV12-4 and TRBJ2-6; 8 bases are shared with TRBD1. With 1 base clipped from V and 0 bases from J, the junction kept 8 bases outside the gene matches. The CDR3 has 19 residues. The CDR3 region is CASSLGWDRPISGANVLTF. CDR3 DNA: TGTGCCAGCAGTTTAGGCTGGGACAGGCCCATCTCTGGGGCCAACGTCCTGACTTTC.

The J gene is TRBJ2-1, the V gene TRBV6-2 or TRBV6-3; TRBD1 agrees at 7 bases. The CDR3 is made up of 16 amino acids. The V gene's germline CDR1 is MNHEY and CDR2 SVGEGT. V lost 6 bases and J lost 4; bases outside the gene matches: 12. For the CDR3, the DNA is TGTGCCAGCAGCCCGGGACAGTTTATGACATACAATGAGCAGTTCTTC. This gives the protein CASSPGQFMTYNEQFF.

On this clonotype: A much larger clone lies one base from this, so it may be a read error. The J gene is TRBJ1-2, the V gene TRBV28; 10 positions match TRBD1. The germline CDR1 and CDR2 sequences are MDHEN and SYDVKM. Unmatched junction bases numbered 1, after V lost 3 bases and J lost 6 bases. The CDR3 is 13 amino acids. The CDR3 DNA reads TGTGCCAGCAGTTTCGGGACAGGGGATGGCTACACCTTC. Its protein is CASSFGTGDGYTF.

As regards this clonotype: Germline and junction disagree at one end, which may indicate a read error. The chain employs TRBV5-1 and TRBJ1-2; D is possibly TRBD1 (6 bases). Germline V gene data show CDR1 as SGHRS and CDR2 as YFSETQ. This CDR3 comprises 13 residues. The CDR3 loop is CASSLPGGHGYTF. For the CDR3, the DNA is TGTGCCAGCAGCTTGCCCGGGGGCCATGGCTACACCTTC.